This is a list of T cell receptor beta chains from one sample in a study of cytomegalovirus exposure and HLA in healthy donors. Profiled with immunoSEQ multiplex PCR; TCRdb holds only in-frame clones, not every one. The sample records approximately 38,000 clones, around 80% being singletons. The sample taken for sequencing was PBMCs. These TCRs come from a woman younger than 30 in good health and CMV-seronegative. Both conserved end residues are part of each CDR3. D genes are given only for firm matches. Size is stated for part of the rows, as once, few or many counts, or as a class when the clone is expanded.

J: TRBJ2-4
size: NA
length: 15
D: TRBD2
V: TRBV5-1
DNA: TGCGCCAGCAGCTTGACTAGCGGGGCCAAAAACATTCAGTACTTC
CDR3: CASSLTSGAKNIQYF

J: TRBJ2-7
size: NA
length: 16
D: NA
V: TRBV19
DNA: TGTGCCAGTAGTATAGTCGCAGGCACCGTGGTCTACGAGCAGTACTTC
CDR3: CASSIVAGTVVYEQYF

J: TRBJ2-6
size: NA
length: 16
D: NA
V: TRBV2
DNA: TGTGCCACCATCCTGGGGGCCGGGTCTGGGGCCAACGTCCTGACTTTC
CDR3: CATILGAGSGANVLTF

J: TRBJ1-1
size: once
length: 13
D: NA
V: TRBV6-5
DNA: TGTGCCAGCAGTTATCGGGGGAACACTGAAGCTTTCTTT
CDR3: CASSYRGNTEAFF

J: TRBJ1-2
size: NA
length: 13
D: TRBD1
V: TRBV18
DNA: TGTGCCAGCTCACCTCGACAGGGGAGTGGCTACACCTTC
CDR3: CASSPRQGSGYTF

J: TRBJ2-7
size: NA
length: 15
D: TRBD2
V: TRBV2
DNA: TGTGCCACCCGATTAGTACTAGCGGGAGAGGTCGAGCAGTACTTC
CDR3: CATRLVLAGEVEQYF

J: TRBJ1-2
size: NA
length: 14
D: TRBD1
V: TRBV4-3
DNA: TGCGCCAGCAGCCCCTGGACAGGGCCCTATGGCTACACCTTC
CDR3: CASSPWTGPYGYTF

J: TRBJ2-7
size: NA
length: 14
D: TRBD1
V: TRBV6-1
DNA: TGTGCCAGCAGTGAACCAGGGGGCTCCTACGAGCAGTACTTC
CDR3: CASSEPGGSYEQYF

J: TRBJ2-1
size: NA
length: 13
D: TRBD2
V: TRBV7-9
DNA: TGTGCCAGCCGGCTAGCGGCCAACAATGAGCAGTTCTTC
CDR3: CASRLAANNEQFF

J: TRBJ1-3
size: NA
length: 14
D: TRBD1
V: TRBV12-5
DNA: TGTGCTAGTGGCCCCGGGACAGGGTTCCACACCATATATTTT
CDR3: CASGPGTGFHTIYF

J: TRBJ1-2
size: NA
length: 13
D: TRBD1
V: TRBV27
DNA: TGTGCCAGCAGTCACGGACAGGGAGATGGCTACACCTTC
CDR3: CASSHGQGDGYTF

J: TRBJ2-7
size: NA
length: 13
D: NA
V: TRBV7-2
DNA: TGTGCCAGCAGCTCAAGACAATCCTACGAGCAGTACTTC
CDR3: CASSSRQSYEQYF

J: TRBJ2-1
size: NA
length: 13
D: NA
V: TRBV18
DNA: TGTGCCAGCTCACCACTTAGAGACAATGAGCAGTTCTTC
CDR3: CASSPLRDNEQFF

J: TRBJ1-3
size: NA
length: 18
D: NA
V: TRBV7-9
DNA: TGTGCCAGCAGCCCCGGACAGAAACGCGTTTGGGCTGGAAACACCATATATTTT
CDR3: CASSPGQKRVWAGNTIYF

J: TRBJ1-1
size: NA
length: 12
D: NA
V: TRBV7-9
DNA: TGTTCCAGCAGTACGACACTGAATGAAGCTTTCTTT
CDR3: CSSSTTLNEAFF

J: TRBJ1-2
size: NA
length: 14
D: NA
V: TRBV6-5
DNA: TGTGCCAGCAGTTACTCGATGGGGGGATGGGGCTACCCCTTC
CDR3: CASSYSMGGWGYPF

J: TRBJ2-7
size: once
length: 19
D: NA
V: TRBV4-1
DNA: TGCGCCAGCAGCCAAGGTTGGGTGCGTGGCCAGGGTCCCTCCTACGAGCAGTACTTC
CDR3: CASSQGWVRGQGPSYEQYF

J: TRBJ2-7
size: NA
length: 14
D: TRBD1
V: TRBV6-6
DNA: TGTGCCAGCATTAAACAGGGGTTTCTAGCCGAGCAGTACTTC
CDR3: CASIKQGFLAEQYF

J: TRBJ1-2
size: NA
length: 14
D: TRBD1
V: TRBV28
DNA: TGTGCCAGCAGGTCGGGACAGGTTGCCGATGGCTACACCTTC
CDR3: CASRSGQVADGYTF

J: TRBJ1-1
size: once
length: 12
D: TRBD1
V: TRBV7-9
DNA: TGTTCCAGCAGGAGGGGGCCCACTGAAGCTTTCTTT
CDR3: CSSRRGPTEAFF

J: TRBJ2-2
size: NA
length: 15
D: NA
V: TRBV30
DNA: TGTGCCTGGAGTGCCCGAGGGGGAACCACCGGGGAGCTGTTTTTT
CDR3: CAWSARGGTTGELFF

J: TRBJ1-1
size: few
length: 14
D: TRBD1
V: TRBV18
DNA: TGTGCCAGCTCCCAAAGACAGGGGAACTGTGAAGCTTTCTTT
CDR3: CASSQRQGNCEAFF

J: TRBJ2-7
size: NA
length: 14
D: NA
V: TRBV4-2
DNA: TGTGCCAGCAGCCAAGAGGCGCGGAGGGACGAGCAGTACTTC
CDR3: CASSQEARRDEQYF

J: TRBJ1-2
size: NA
length: 13
D: NA
V: TRBV7-2
DNA: TGTGCCAGCAGCTTAGGTCGGGGAAGTGGCTACACCTTC
CDR3: CASSLGRGSGYTF

J: TRBJ2-7
size: NA
length: 17
D: NA
V: TRBV4-1
DNA: TGCGCCAGCAGCCAATATTTAGGTACAACAGAATTCTACGAGCAGTACTTC
CDR3: CASSQYLGTTEFYEQYF

J: TRBJ2-7
size: once
length: 14
D: TRBD2
V: TRBV6-5
DNA: TGTGCCAGCACCGGACTAGCGGGAGCCTACGAGCAGTACTTC
CDR3: CASTGLAGAYEQYF

J: TRBJ1-3
size: NA
length: 17
D: NA
V: TRBV1
DNA: TGCACCAGCAGCCAATCTTTGACAGGGGTCTCTGGAAACACCATATATTTT
CDR3: CTSSQSLTGVSGNTIYF

J: TRBJ1-4
size: NA
length: 13
D: TRBD1
V: TRBV19
DNA: TGTGCCAGTAGTATATTCGGACAGGGGAGATTGTTTTTT
CDR3: CASSIFGQGRLFF

J: TRBJ1-2
size: once
length: 11
D: NA
V: TRBV29-1
DNA: TGCAGCGTTGATGCGACTCATGGCTACACCTTC
CDR3: CSVDATHGYTF

J: TRBJ2-7
size: NA
length: 13
D: NA
V: TRBV2
DNA: TGTGCCAGCAGTCAACAGGGGGGGCACGAGCAGTACTTC
CDR3: CASSQQGGHEQYF

J: TRBJ2-3
size: NA
length: 16
D: TRBD2
V: TRBV19
DNA: TGTGCCAGTGCATCACTAGCGGGGGGGCCTGGAGATACGCAGTATTTT
CDR3: CASASLAGGPGDTQYF

J: TRBJ2-1
size: NA
length: 15
D: TRBD1
V: TRBV19
DNA: TGTGCCAGTAGTGACACCGGGACAGGGGCCAATGAGCAGTTCTTC
CDR3: CASSDTGTGANEQFF

J: TRBJ2-2
size: NA
length: 16
D: NA
V: TRBV9
DNA: TGTGCCAGCAGCGTAGGGGGCAGGGCGACCACCGGGGAGCTGTTTTTT
CDR3: CASSVGGRATTGELFF

J: TRBJ1-5
size: NA
length: 13
D: NA
V: TRBV10-3
DNA: TGTGCCAGTACTCCACAGTCAAATCAGCCCCAGCATTTT
CDR3: CASTPQSNQPQHF

J: TRBJ2-7
size: NA
length: 15
D: TRBD2
V: TRBV29-1
DNA: TGCAGCGTCACTCCTACTAGCGGGGGTTCCTACGAGCAGTACTTC
CDR3: CSVTPTSGGSYEQYF

J: TRBJ1-3
size: NA
length: 15
D: TRBD1
V: TRBV5-4
DNA: TGTGCCAGCAGCTCGACAGGGGGCTCTGGAAACACCATATATTTT
CDR3: CASSSTGGSGNTIYF

J: TRBJ1-2
size: few
length: 13
D: TRBD1
V: TRBV29-1
DNA: TGCAGCGTCGGAGACAGGGGAAGGCGCGGCTACACCTTC
CDR3: CSVGDRGRRGYTF

J: TRBJ2-5
size: NA
length: 14
D: TRBD1
V: TRBV5-1
DNA: TGCGCCAGCAGTGACAGGGGGTACCAAGAGACCCAGTACTTC
CDR3: CASSDRGYQETQYF

J: TRBJ2-1
size: NA
length: 14
D: TRBD2
V: TRBV6-1
DNA: TGTGCCAGTCGGACTAGCGGGGCCTCCAATGAGCAGTTCTTC
CDR3: CASRTSGASNEQFF

J: TRBJ2-3
size: NA
length: 17
D: NA
V: TRBV7-9
DNA: TGTGCCAGCAGCTCCCAGTCTCCTAGCGCGAGCACAGATACGCAGTATTTT
CDR3: CASSSQSPSASTDTQYF

J: TRBJ2-3
size: NA
length: 11
D: NA
V: TRBV20-1
DNA: TGCAGTGCCCCAGTGCGGGGTACGCAGTATTTT
CDR3: CSAPVRGTQYF

J: TRBJ2-7
size: NA
length: 13
D: NA
V: TRBV9
DNA: TGTGCCAGCAGCGTAGTAAGCCAAAGCGAGCAGTACTTC
CDR3: CASSVVSQSEQYF

J: TRBJ2-2
size: few
length: 14
D: TRBD1
V: TRBV7-2
DNA: TGTGCCAGCAGCAGACAGGGGGCGTTCGGGGAGCTGTTTTTT
CDR3: CASSRQGAFGELFF

J: TRBJ1-5
size: few
length: 15
D: NA
V: TRBV5-5
DNA: TGTGCCAGCAGCCCCCTGGCGGGTAGCAATCAGCCCCAGCATTTT
CDR3: CASSPLAGSNQPQHF

J: TRBJ2-2
size: NA
length: 18
D: TRBD1
V: TRBV25-1
DNA: TGTGCCAGCAGTGAATCGATGCCGGGACAGTCGGGAACCGGGGAGCTGTTTTTT
CDR3: CASSESMPGQSGTGELFF

J: TRBJ2-1
size: NA
length: 16
D: TRBD1
V: TRBV19
DNA: TGTGCCAGTAGTATAGTAGGGACAGGGAAGGACAATGAGCAGTTCTTC
CDR3: CASSIVGTGKDNEQFF

J: TRBJ1-2
size: NA
length: 14
D: TRBD1
V: TRBV4-3
DNA: TGCGCCAGCAGCCCAGGACAGGGACTCTATGGCTACACCTTC
CDR3: CASSPGQGLYGYTF

J: TRBJ2-1
size: once
length: 14
D: NA
V: TRBV19
DNA: TGTGCCAGTAGAACGGACAGACCCTACAATGAGCAGTTCTTC
CDR3: CASRTDRPYNEQFF

J: TRBJ2-2
size: NA
length: 16
D: TRBD1
V: TRBV7-7
DNA: TGTGCCAGCAGCCCCTCCCGGGACAGGGGAACCGGGGAGCTGTTTTTT
CDR3: CASSPSRDRGTGELFF

J: TRBJ2-2
size: few
length: 17
D: TRBD2
V: TRBV4-1
DNA: TGCGCCAGCAGCCTAGGACTAGCGGGAGGGCAAGCCGGGGAGCTGTTTTTT
CDR3: CASSLGLAGGQAGELFF

J: TRBJ2-1
size: NA
length: 14
D: NA
V: TRBV28
DNA: TGTGCCAGCAGGTCTGGGGGGAGATACAATGAGCAGTTCTTC
CDR3: CASRSGGRYNEQFF

J: TRBJ1-2
size: NA
length: 17
D: TRBD1
V: TRBV4-1
DNA: TGCGCCAGCAGCCAAGCTCCGAGACAGGGGGTGGTCTATGGCTACACCTTC
CDR3: CASSQAPRQGVVYGYTF

J: TRBJ2-1
size: NA
length: 15
D: NA
V: TRBV14
DNA: TGTGCCAGCAGCCCCAGGGCAGGGATTGTGAATGAGCAGTTCTTC
CDR3: CASSPRAGIVNEQFF

J: TRBJ1-3
size: once
length: 14
D: NA
V: TRBV18
DNA: TGTGCCAGCTCATCCTCAGTTGCGGAAAACACCATATATTTT
CDR3: CASSSSVAENTIYF

J: TRBJ1-3
size: NA
length: 17
D: NA
V: TRBV9
DNA: TGTGCCAGCAGCGTCTCGGACTTAAAGGTCTCTGGAAACACCATATATTTT
CDR3: CASSVSDLKVSGNTIYF

J: TRBJ1-1
size: NA
length: 14
D: TRBD1
V: TRBV27
DNA: TGTGCCAGCAGTTTAAGGGGACAGCGCACTGAAGCTTTCTTT
CDR3: CASSLRGQRTEAFF

J: TRBJ2-5
size: NA
length: 15
D: TRBD2
V: TRBV11-2
DNA: TGTGCCAGCAGCTTAGTTGGTGGCGGGGGTGAGACCCAGTACTTC
CDR3: CASSLVGGGGETQYF

J: TRBJ2-1
size: NA
length: 17
D: NA
V: TRBV4-3
DNA: TGCGCCAGCAGCCAAGATACGTCGGACTCCGCCTACAATGAGCAGTTCTTC
CDR3: CASSQDTSDSAYNEQFF

J: TRBJ2-3
size: NA
length: 15
D: NA
V: TRBV7-9
DNA: TGTGCCAGCAGCCAAAGACAGGGACTCACAGATACGCAGTATTTT
CDR3: CASSQRQGLTDTQYF